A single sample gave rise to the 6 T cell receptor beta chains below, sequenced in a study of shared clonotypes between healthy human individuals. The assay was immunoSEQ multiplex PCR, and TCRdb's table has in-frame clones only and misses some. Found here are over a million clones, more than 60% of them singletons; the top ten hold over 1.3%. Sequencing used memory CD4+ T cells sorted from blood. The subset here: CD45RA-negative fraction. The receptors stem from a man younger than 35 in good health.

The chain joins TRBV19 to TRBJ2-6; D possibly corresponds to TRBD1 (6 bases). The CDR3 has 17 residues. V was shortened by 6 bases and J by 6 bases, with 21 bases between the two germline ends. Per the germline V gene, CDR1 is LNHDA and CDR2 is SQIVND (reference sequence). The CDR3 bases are TGTGCCAGTAGGTTATCCGTTGACAGGAGTACGGCCAACGTCCTGACTTTC. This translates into CASRLSVDRSTANVLTF.

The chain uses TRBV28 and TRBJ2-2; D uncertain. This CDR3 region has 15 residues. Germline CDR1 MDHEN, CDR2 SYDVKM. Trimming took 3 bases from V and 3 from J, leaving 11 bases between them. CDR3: CASSFWNTDTGELFF. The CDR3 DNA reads TGTGCCAGCAGTTTCTGGAACACGGACACCGGGGAGCTGTTTTTT.

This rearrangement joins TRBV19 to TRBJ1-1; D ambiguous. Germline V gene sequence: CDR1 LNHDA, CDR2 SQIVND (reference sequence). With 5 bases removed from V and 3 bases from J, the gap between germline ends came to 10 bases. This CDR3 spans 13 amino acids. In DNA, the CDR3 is TGTGCCAGTAGTTACACAGACGACACTGAAGCTTTCTTT. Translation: CASSYTDDTEAFF.

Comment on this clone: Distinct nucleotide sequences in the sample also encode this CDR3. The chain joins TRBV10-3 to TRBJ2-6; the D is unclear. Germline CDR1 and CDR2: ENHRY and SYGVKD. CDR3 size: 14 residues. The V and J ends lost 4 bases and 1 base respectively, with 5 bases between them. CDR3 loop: CAISGGSGANVLTF. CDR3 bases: TGTGCCATCAGTGGCGGTTCTGGGGCCAACGTCCTGACTTTC.

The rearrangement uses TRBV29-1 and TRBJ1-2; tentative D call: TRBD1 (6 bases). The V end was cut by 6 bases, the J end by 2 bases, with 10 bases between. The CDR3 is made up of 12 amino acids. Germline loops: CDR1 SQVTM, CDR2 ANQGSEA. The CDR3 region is CSVKGENYGYTF. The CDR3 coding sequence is TGCAGCGTAAAGGGGGAAAACTATGGCTACACCTTC.

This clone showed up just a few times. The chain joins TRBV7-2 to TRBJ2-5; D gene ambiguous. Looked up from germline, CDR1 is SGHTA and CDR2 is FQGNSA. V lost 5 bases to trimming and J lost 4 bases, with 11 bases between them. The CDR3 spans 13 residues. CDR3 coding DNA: TGTGCCAGCAGCCTTAGCCGGTTAGAGACCCAGTACTTC. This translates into CASSLSRLETQYF. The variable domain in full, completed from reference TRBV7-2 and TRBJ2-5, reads GAGVSQSPSNKVTEKGKDVELRCDPISGHTALYWYRQSLGQGLEFLIYFQGNSAPDKSGLPSDRFSAERTGGSVSTLTIQRTQQEDSAVYLCASSLSRLETQYFGPGTRLLVL.